The 2 T cell receptor beta chains below all came from one sample that was sequenced in a study of technical replicates of blood from several donors. Produced via immunoSEQ multiplex PCR; TCRdb's table is partial and in-frame only. The sample includes some 73,000 clones, 90% to 95% seen only once; the top ten take about 4.7%. The source material was PBMCs. The receptors stem from a human donor in good health. Some clones in this sample may be carry-over from other donors' samples.

The genes are TRBV5-4 and TRBJ1-1; weak D call: TRBD1 (6 bases). This CDR3 region has 15 residues. The germline V gene has CDR1 SGHNT and CDR2 YYREEE (reference sequence). V was cut by 4 bases and J by 4 bases, with 17 bases left in between. For the CDR3, the DNA is TGTGCCAGCAGCCCGGAGGCGGGGGGCGGCACTGAAGCTTTCTTT. Amino acids: CASSPEAGGGTEAFF.

The chain has TRBV5-5 and TRBJ1-5; D is unclear. Germline lookup yields CDR1 SGHKS and CDR2 YYEKEE (reference sequence). V gave up 0 bases and J gave up 2 bases, with 9 bases separating them. The CDR3 runs 15 residues. CDR3 amino acids: CASSLAWEGNQPQHF. In nucleotides, the CDR3 is TGTGCCAGCAGCTTGGCCTGGGAGGGCAATCAGCCCCAGCATTTT.